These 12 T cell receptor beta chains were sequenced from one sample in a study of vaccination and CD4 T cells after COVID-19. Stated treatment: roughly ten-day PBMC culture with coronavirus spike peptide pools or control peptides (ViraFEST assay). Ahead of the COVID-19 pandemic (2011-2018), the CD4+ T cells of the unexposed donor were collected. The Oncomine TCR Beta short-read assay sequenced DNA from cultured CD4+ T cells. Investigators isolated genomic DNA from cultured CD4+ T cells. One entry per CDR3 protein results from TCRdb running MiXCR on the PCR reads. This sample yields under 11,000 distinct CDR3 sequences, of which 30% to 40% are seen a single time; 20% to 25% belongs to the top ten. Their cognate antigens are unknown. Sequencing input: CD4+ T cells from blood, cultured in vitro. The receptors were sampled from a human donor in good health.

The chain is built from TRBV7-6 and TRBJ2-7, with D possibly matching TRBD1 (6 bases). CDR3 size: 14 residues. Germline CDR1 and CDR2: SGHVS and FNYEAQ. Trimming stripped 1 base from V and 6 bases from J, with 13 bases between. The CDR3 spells CASSLGGGGSEQYF. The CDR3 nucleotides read TGTGCCAGCAGCTTAGGGGGTGGGGGCTCCGAGCAGTACTTC.

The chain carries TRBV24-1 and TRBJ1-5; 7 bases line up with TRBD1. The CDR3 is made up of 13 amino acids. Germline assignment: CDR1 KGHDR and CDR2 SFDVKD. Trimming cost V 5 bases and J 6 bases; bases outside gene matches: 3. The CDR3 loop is CATSAGGSQPQHF. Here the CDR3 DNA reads TGTGCCACCAGTGCAGGGGGAAGTCAGCCCCAGCATTTT.

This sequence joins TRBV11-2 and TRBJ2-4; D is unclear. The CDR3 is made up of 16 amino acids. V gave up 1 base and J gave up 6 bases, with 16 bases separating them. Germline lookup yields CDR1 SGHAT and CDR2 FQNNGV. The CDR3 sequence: CASSLGVLGSGNIQYF. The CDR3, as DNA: TGTGCCAGCAGCTTAGGGGTCTTGGGGTCGGGAAACATTCAGTACTTC.

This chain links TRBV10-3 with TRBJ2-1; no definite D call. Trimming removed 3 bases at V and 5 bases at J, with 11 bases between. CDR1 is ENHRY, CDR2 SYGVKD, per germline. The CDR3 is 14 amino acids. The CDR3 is CAISDNYPNNEQFF. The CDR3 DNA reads TGTGCCATCAGTGACAACTACCCGAACAATGAGCAGTTCTTC.

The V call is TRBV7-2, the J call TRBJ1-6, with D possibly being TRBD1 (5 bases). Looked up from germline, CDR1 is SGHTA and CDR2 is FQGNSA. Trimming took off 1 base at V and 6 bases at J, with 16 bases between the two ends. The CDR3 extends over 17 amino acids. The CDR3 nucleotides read TGTGCCAGCAGCTTAGTGCCCCCCGGGACTGCTAATTCACCCCTCCACTTT. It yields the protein CASSLVPPGTANSPLHF. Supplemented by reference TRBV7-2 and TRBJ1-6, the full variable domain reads GAGVSQSPSNKVTEKGKDVELRCDPISGHTALYWYRQSLGQGLEFLIYFQGNSAPDKSGLPSDRFSAERTGGSVSTLTIQRTQQEDSAVYLCASSLVPPGTANSPLHFGNGTRLTVT.

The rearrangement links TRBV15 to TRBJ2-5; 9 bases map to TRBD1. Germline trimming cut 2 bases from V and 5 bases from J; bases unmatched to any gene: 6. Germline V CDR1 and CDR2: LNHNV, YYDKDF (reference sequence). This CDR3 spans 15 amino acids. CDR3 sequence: CATSRIGTGYETQYF. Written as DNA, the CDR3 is TGTGCCACCAGCAGAATTGGGACAGGGTACGAGACCCAGTACTTC.

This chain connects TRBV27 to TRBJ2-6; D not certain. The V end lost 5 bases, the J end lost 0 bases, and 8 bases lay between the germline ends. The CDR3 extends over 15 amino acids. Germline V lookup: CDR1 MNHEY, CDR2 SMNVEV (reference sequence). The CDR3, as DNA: TGTGCCAGCAGTCCCGACGGCTCTGGGGCCAACGTCCTGACTTTC. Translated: CASSPDGSGANVLTF.

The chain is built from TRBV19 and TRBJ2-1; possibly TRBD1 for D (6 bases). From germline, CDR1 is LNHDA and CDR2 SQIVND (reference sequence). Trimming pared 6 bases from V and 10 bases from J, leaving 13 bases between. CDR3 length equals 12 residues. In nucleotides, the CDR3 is TGTGCCAGTAGCATCCCTCAGGGGGAGCAGTTCTTC. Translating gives CASSIPQGEQFF.

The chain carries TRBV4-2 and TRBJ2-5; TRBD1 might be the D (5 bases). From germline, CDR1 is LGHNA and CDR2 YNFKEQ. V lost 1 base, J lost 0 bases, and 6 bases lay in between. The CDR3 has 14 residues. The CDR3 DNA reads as TGTGCCAGCAGCCAAGGACAGCACCAAGAGACCCAGTACTTC. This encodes CASSQGQHQETQYF.

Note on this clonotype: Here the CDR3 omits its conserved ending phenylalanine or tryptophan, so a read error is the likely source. The CDR3 nucleotides are TGTGCCACCAGTGATCCGGGACTAGCGGGAGCTCAAGAGACCCAGTACCTC. Translation: CATSDPGLAGAQETQYL. This chain links TRBV24-1 with TRBJ2-5; the match to TRBD2 covers 14 bases. The CDR3 consists of 17 residues. J lost 2 bases, V lost 3 bases, and 4 bases had no gene match. CDR1 is KGHDR and CDR2 is SFDVKD in the germline V gene.

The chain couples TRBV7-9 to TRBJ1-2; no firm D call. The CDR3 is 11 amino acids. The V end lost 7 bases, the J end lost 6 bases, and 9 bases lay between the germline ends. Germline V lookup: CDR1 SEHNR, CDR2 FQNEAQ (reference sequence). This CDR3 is CASTRGHGYTF. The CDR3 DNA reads TGTGCCAGCACCCGGGGTCATGGCTACACCTTC.

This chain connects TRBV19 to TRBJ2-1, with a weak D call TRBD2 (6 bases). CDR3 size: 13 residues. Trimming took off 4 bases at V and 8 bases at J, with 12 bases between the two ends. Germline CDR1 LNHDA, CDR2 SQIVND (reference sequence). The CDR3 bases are TGTGCCAGTAGTACAAGACTAGACCATGAGCAGTTCTTC. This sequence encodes CASSTRLDHEQFF.